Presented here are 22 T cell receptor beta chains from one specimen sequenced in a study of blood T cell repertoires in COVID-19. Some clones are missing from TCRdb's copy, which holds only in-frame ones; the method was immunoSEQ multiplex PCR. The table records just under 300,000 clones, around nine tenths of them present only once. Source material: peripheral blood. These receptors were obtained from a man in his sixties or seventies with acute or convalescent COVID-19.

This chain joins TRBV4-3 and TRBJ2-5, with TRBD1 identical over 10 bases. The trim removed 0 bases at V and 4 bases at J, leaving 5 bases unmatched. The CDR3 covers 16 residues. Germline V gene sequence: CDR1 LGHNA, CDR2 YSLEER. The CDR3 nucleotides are TGCGCCAGCAGCCAAGATTGGACAGGGGGGAGAGAGACCCAGTACTTC. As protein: CASSQDWTGGRETQYF.

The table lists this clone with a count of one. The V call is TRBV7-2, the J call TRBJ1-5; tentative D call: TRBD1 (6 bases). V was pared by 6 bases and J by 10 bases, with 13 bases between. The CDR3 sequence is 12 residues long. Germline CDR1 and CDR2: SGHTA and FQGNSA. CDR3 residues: CASSHDRLPQHF. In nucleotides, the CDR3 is TGTGCCAGCAGTCACGACAGGCTACCCCAGCATTTT. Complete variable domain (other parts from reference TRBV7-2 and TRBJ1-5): GAGVSQSPSNKVTEKGKDVELRCDPISGHTALYWYRQSLGQGLEFLIYFQGNSAPDKSGLPSDRFSAERTGGSVSTLTIQRTQQEDSAVYLCASSHDRLPQHFGDGTRLSIL.

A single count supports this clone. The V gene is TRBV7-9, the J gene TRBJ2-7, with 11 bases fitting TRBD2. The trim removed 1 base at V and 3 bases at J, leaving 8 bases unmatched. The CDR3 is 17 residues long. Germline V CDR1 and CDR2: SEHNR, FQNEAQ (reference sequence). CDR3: CASSLGHSGLADYEQYF. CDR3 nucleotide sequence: TGTGCCAGCAGCTTAGGGCATTCGGGACTAGCGGACTACGAGCAGTACTTC.

The CDR3 reads CASSLGGHSSYNEQFF. The DNA of the CDR3 is TGTGCCAGCAGCCTAGGGGGGCATAGCTCCTACAATGAGCAGTTCTTC. The chain joins TRBV9 to TRBJ2-1; D could derive from TRBD1 or TRBD2 (6 bases each). From germline, CDR1 is SGDLS and CDR2 YYNGEE. The CDR3 length is 16 residues. Trimming shortened V by 4 bases and J by 0 bases, and 14 bases separated the two germline ends.

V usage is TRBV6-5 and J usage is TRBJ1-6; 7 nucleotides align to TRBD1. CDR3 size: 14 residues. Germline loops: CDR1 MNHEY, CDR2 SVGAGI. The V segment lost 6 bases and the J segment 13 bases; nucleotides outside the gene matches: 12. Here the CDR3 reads CASSRGQSVHPLHF. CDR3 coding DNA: TGTGCCAGCAGCCGGGGACAGTCAGTTCACCCCCTCCACTTT.

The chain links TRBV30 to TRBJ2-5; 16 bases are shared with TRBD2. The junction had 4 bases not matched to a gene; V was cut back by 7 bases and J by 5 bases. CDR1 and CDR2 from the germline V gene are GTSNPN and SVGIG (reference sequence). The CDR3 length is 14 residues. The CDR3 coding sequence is TGTGCCTTCGGGACTAGCGGGGGGGCGGAGACCCAGTACTTC. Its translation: CAFGTSGGAETQYF.

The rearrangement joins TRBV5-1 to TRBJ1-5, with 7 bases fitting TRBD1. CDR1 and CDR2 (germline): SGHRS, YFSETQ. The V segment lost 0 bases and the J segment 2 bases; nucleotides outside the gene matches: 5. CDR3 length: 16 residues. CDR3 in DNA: TGCGCCAGCAGCTTGGGAGGGGGCGGCGGCAATCAGCCCCAGCATTTT. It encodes CASSLGGGGGNQPQHF.

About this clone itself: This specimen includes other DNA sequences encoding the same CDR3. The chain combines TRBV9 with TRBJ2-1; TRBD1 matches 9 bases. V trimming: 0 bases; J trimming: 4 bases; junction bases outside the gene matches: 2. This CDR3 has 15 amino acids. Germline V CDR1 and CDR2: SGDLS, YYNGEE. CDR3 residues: CASSVGQGGYNEQFF. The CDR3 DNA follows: TGTGCCAGCAGCGTAGGACAGGGGGGGTACAATGAGCAGTTCTTC.

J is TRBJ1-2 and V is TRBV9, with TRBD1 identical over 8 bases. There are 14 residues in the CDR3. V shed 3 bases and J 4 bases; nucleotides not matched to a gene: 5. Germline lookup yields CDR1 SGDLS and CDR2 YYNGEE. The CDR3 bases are TGTGCCAGCAGCGCGACAGGGGACTCCTATGGCTACACCTTC. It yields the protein CASSATGDSYGYTF. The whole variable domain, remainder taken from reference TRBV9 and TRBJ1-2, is DSGVTQTPKHLITATGQRVTLRCSPRSGDLSVYWYQQSLDQGLQFLIQYYNGEERAKGNILERFSAQQFPDLHSELNLSSLELGDSALYFCASSATGDSYGYTFGSGTRLTVV.

For the CDR3, the DNA is TGTGCCAGTAGTATCAGGGGCAATCAGCCCCAGTATTTT. It translates to CASSIRGNQPQYF. V usage is TRBV19 and J usage is TRBJ1-5; tentatively, D is TRBD1 (6 bases). Near its end, the DNA agrees better with TRBJ2-3, so the J call may be wrong. The V gene's germline CDR1 is LNHDA and CDR2 SQIVND (reference sequence). The CDR3 has 13 residues.

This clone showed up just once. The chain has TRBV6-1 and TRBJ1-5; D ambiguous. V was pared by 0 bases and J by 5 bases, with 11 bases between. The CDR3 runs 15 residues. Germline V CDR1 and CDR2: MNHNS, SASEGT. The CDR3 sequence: CASSEARRRDQPQHF. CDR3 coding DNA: TGTGCCAGCAGTGAAGCGCGGAGACGCGATCAGCCCCAGCATTTT.

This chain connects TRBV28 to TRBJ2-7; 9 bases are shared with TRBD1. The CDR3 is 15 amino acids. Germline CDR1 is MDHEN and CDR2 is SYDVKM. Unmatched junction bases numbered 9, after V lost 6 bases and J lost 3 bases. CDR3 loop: CASSRAGTGNYEQYF. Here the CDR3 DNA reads TGTGCCAGCAGCCGGGCCGGGACAGGGAACTACGAGCAGTACTTC.

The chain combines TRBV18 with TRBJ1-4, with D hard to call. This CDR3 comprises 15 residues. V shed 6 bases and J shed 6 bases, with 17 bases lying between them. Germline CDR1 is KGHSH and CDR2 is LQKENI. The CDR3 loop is CASSRVGVGDEKLFF. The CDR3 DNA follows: TGTGCCAGCTCGCGGGTCGGTGTCGGGGATGAAAAACTGTTTTTT.

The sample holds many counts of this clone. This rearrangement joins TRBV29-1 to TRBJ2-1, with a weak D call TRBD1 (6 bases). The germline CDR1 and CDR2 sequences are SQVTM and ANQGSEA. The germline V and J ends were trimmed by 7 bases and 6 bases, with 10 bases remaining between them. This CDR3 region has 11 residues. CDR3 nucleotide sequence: TGCAGCGCCCAGGGGATCAATGAGCAGTTCTTC. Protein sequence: CSAQGINEQFF.

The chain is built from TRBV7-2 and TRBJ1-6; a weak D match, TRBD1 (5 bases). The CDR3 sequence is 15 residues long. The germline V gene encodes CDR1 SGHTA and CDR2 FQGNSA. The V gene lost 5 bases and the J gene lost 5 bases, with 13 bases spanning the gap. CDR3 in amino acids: CASSPRGSNNSPLHF. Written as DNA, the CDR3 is TGTGCCAGCAGCCCAAGGGGTTCTAATAATTCACCCCTCCACTTT. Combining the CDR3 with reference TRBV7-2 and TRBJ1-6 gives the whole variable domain GAGVSQSPSNKVTEKGKDVELRCDPISGHTALYWYRQSLGQGLEFLIYFQGNSAPDKSGLPSDRFSAERTGGSVSTLTIQRTQQEDSAVYLCASSPRGSNNSPLHFGNGTRLTVT.

The CDR3 region is CASSFRGQGTGNTEAFF. CDR3 nucleotide sequence: TGTGCCAGCAGCTTCCGGGGACAGGGAACGGGAAACACTGAAGCTTTCTTT. The rearrangement joins TRBV7-8 to TRBJ1-1, with 9 nucleotides matching TRBD1. This CDR3 region has 17 residues. With V trimmed by 3 bases and J by 2 bases, 10 bases remained unmatched. The germline V gene has CDR1 SGHVS and CDR2 FQNEAQ.

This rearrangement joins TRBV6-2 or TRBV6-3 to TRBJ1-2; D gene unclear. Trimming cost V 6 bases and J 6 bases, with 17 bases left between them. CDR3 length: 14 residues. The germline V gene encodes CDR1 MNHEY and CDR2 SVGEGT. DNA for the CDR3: TGTGCCAGCAGCGTCAATAGCGGAGTTAATGGCTACACCTTC. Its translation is CASSVNSGVNGYTF.

The CDR3 reads CASSLGTVFSYNEQFF. Written as DNA, the CDR3 is TGTGCCAGCAGTCTCGGGACAGTTTTCTCCTACAATGAGCAGTTCTTC. V is TRBV6-2 or TRBV6-3 and J is TRBJ2-1; TRBD1 aligns across 7 bases. Germline V gene lookup returns CDR1 MNHEY and CDR2 SVGEGT. Trimming removed 5 bases from V and 0 bases from J; junction bases left unmatched: 7. The CDR3 runs 16 residues.

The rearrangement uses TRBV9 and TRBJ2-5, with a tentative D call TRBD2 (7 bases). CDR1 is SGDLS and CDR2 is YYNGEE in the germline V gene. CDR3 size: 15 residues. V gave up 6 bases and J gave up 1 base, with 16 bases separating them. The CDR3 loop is CASNLGGGSQETQYF. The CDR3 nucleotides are TGTGCCAGCAACCTGGGAGGGGGGAGCCAAGAGACCCAGTACTTC.

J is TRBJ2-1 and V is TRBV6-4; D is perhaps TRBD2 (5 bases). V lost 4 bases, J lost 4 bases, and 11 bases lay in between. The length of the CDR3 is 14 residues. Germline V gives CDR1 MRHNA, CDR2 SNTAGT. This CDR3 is CASSVSGIYNEQFF. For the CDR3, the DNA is TGTGCCAGCAGTGTCAGCGGAATATACAATGAGCAGTTCTTC.

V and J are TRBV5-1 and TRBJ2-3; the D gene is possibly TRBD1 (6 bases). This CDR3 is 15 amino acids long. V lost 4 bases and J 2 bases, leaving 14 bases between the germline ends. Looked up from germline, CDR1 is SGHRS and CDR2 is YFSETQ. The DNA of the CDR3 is TGCGCCAGCAGCATACAGGGTAGTTCCACAGATACGCAGTATTTT. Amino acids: CASSIQGSSTDTQYF.

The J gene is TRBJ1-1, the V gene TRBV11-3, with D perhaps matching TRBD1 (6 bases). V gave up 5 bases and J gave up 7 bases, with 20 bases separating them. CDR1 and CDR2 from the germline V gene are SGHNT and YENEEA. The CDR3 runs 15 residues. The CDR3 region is CASSKAGEGSGEAFF. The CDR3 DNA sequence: TGTGCCAGCAGCAAGGCAGGGGAAGGTAGTGGTGAAGCTTTCTTT.